Listed here are 22 T cell receptor beta chains from one sample, sequenced in a study of cytomegalovirus exposure and HLA in healthy donors. Measured with immunoSEQ multiplex PCR; TCRdb has only the in-frame clones, and not every one. The sample lists hundreds of thousands of clones, roughly 87% occurring once. Source material: PBMCs. The receptors were gathered from a man aged 18 to 30 in good health and CMV-seropositive.

The rearrangement uses TRBV4-2 and TRBJ2-3; no reliable D call. Per the germline V gene, CDR1 is LGHNA and CDR2 is YNFKEQ. The CDR3 covers 17 residues. The germline V and J ends were trimmed by 0 bases and 6 bases, with 19 bases remaining between them. The CDR3 coding sequence is TGTGCCAGCAGCCAAGACCCGAGACCCTCCCCTCGCGATACGCAGTATTTT. Amino acid sequence: CASSQDPRPSPRDTQYF.

V is TRBV4-1 and J is TRBJ1-1; TRBD1 agrees at 7 bases. The CDR3 runs to 18 residues. Trimming took 6 bases from V and 5 from J; bases not matched to a gene: 21. The germline CDR1 and CDR2 sequences are MGHRA and YSYEKL. Here the CDR3 reads CASRVIGRTGTARTEAFF. For the CDR3, the DNA is TGCGCCAGCAGGGTCATCGGACGAACCGGGACAGCGAGGACTGAAGCTTTCTTT.

The chain links TRBV29-1 to TRBJ1-2, with a possible D match to TRBD1 (5 bases). The V end was cut by 7 bases, the J end by 4 bases, with 10 bases between. This CDR3 comprises 11 residues. The germline V gene has CDR1 SQVTM and CDR2 ANQGSEA. The CDR3 here is CSGSGFYGYTF. The CDR3 DNA reads as TGCAGCGGGTCAGGGTTCTATGGCTACACCTTC.

The sample holds a few counts of this clone. The chain carries TRBV5-1 and TRBJ1-2; D is undetermined. The V gene lost 1 base and the J gene lost 4 bases, with 8 bases spanning the gap. CDR3 length: 13 residues. The germline gives CDR1 SGHRS, CDR2 YFSETQ. DNA for the CDR3: TGCGCCAGCAGCTTGAGGGAGGGCTATGGCTACACCTTC. Its protein is CASSLREGYGYTF.

V usage is TRBV4-1 and J usage is TRBJ2-1; 8 bases align to TRBD2. V was clipped by 2 bases and J by 0 bases; unmatched bases: 6. Germline-derived CDR1 and CDR2 are MGHRA and YSYEKL. CDR3 length: 17 residues. CDR3 residues: CASSQLPTSGSYNEQFF. Here the CDR3 DNA reads TGCGCCAGCAGCCAACTACCCACTAGCGGCTCCTACAATGAGCAGTTCTTC.

V is TRBV18 and J is TRBJ2-5; D unclear. V lost 8 bases to trimming and J lost 5 bases, with 15 bases between them. Per germline, CDR1 KGHSH and CDR2 LQKENI. This CDR3 contains 13 residues. CDR3 in DNA: TGTGCCAGCGATGTGGGCTCCGGGGAGACCCAGTACTTC. Translation: CASDVGSGETQYF.

This clone was observed a single time. The V and J genes are TRBV7-3 and TRBJ2-3; 10 positions agree with TRBD2. The CDR3 contains 15 residues. J lost 1 base, V lost 4 bases, and 2 bases had no gene match. The germline gives CDR1 SGHTA, CDR2 FQGTGA. Here the CDR3 DNA reads TGTGCCAGCAGCTACGGACTAGCGGGCACAGATACGCAGTATTTT. This encodes CASSYGLAGTDTQYF.

This chain links TRBV5-4 with TRBJ2-7; D might be TRBD1 (5 bases). CDR3 length equals 15 residues. Per the germline V gene, CDR1 is SGHNT and CDR2 is YYREEE (reference sequence). Trimming stripped 4 bases from V and 0 bases from J, with 14 bases between. The CDR3 spells CASSNRTQNSYEQYF. The CDR3 bases are TGTGCCAGCAGCAATCGGACACAAAACTCCTACGAGCAGTACTTC.

V is TRBV5-4 and J is TRBJ1-1, with D perhaps matching TRBD1 (6 bases). The CDR3 is made up of 12 amino acids. Germline V CDR1 and CDR2: SGHNT, YYREEE (reference sequence). The CDR3 coding sequence is TGTGCTTGGAGGGCAGGGGCCACTGAAGCTTTCTTT. It codes for CAWRAGATEAFF.

The chain carries TRBV14 and TRBJ1-3, with D maybe TRBD1 (6 bases). Trimming took off 5 bases at V and 2 bases at J, with 13 bases between the two ends. The CDR3 has 15 residues. The germline V gene encodes CDR1 SGHDN and CDR2 FVKESK. The CDR3 here is CASSVYTGTGNTIYF. The CDR3 nucleotides read TGTGCCAGCAGCGTCTACACAGGGACTGGAAACACCATATATTTT.

This chain uses TRBV13 with TRBJ2-5; 7 nucleotides agree with TRBD2. The CDR3 is 14 residues long. With 8 bases clipped from V and 9 bases from J, the junction kept 15 bases outside the gene matches. CDR1 is PRHDT and CDR2 is FYEKMQ in the germline V gene (reference sequence). The CDR3 DNA follows: TGTGCCAGCTCCCGCTGGGGGGATCGGGGGGCCCAGTACTTC. Translated, it gives CASSRWGDRGAQYF.

The rearrangement joins TRBV19 to TRBJ2-7, with a possible D match to TRBD1 (5 bases). The V end lost 5 bases, the J end lost 7 bases, and 12 bases lay between the germline ends. The CDR3 extends over 12 amino acids. Germline V CDR1 and CDR2: LNHDA, SQIVND (reference sequence). Here the CDR3 reads CASSDRQGEQYF. The CDR3 region has the DNA TGTGCCAGTAGTGACAGACAAGGAGAGCAGTACTTC.

The chain is built from TRBV28 and TRBJ1-1; tentatively, D is TRBD1 (6 bases). Germline values: CDR1 MDHEN, CDR2 SYDVKM. This CDR3 is 14 amino acids long. Trimming left V 1 base short and J 1 base short, with 7 bases between. In DNA form, the CDR3 reads TGTGCCAGCAGTTTATCGGGACAGAACACTGAAGCTTTCTTT. Its translation is CASSLSGQNTEAFF.

This clone was picked up a small number of times. V gene TRBV5-8 combines with J gene TRBJ1-5; tentative D call: TRBD1 (6 bases). The germline CDR1 and CDR2 sequences are SGHTS and YDEGEE. The CDR3 spans 13 residues. Trimming cost V 4 bases and J 5 bases, with 10 bases left between them. CDR3 region: CASSLDRDQPQHF. The CDR3 nucleotides are TGTGCCAGCAGCCTGGACAGAGATCAGCCCCAGCATTTT.

The V gene is TRBV7-3, the J gene TRBJ2-1; 9 bases agree with TRBD2. Germline CDR1 SGHTA, CDR2 FQGTGA. The CDR3 length is 16 residues. V lost 4 bases and J lost 12; bases outside the gene matches: 16. The CDR3: CASSSAGAGGPLRQFF. CDR3 in DNA: TGTGCCAGCAGCTCAGCAGGCGCGGGAGGGCCTCTCCGGCAGTTCTTC.

This clone was found a few times. V is TRBV4-2 and J is TRBJ2-6; 10 bases are a match to TRBD1. This CDR3 region has 18 residues. V shed 1 base and J 3 bases; nucleotides not matched to a gene: 6. Germline loops: CDR1 LGHNA, CDR2 YNFKEQ. The CDR3, as DNA: TGTGCCAGCAGCCAAGGGACAGGGGGATTTCTTGGGGCCAACGTCCTGACTTTC. Its translation is CASSQGTGGFLGANVLTF.

J is TRBJ2-7 and V is TRBV2; maybe TRBD1 (6 bases). The germline V gene encodes CDR1 SNHLY and CDR2 FYNNEI. The CDR3 length is 12 residues. Trimming took off 9 bases at V and 9 bases at J, with 18 bases between the two ends. CDR3 sequence (DNA): TGTGCCAGTGCTAGGGGGAACGGGCCGCAGTACTTC. This translates into CASARGNGPQYF.

V gene TRBV6-6 combines with J gene TRBJ2-7; 7 bases line up with TRBD1. The CDR3 runs to 14 residues. The germline CDR1 and CDR2 sequences are MNHNY and SVGAGI (reference sequence). The trim removed 6 bases at V and 3 bases at J, leaving 8 bases unmatched. As DNA, the CDR3 is TGTGCCAGCAGGAGGCCGACAGGGAACTACGAGCAGTACTTC. Its protein product is CASRRPTGNYEQYF.

V gene TRBV7-3 combines with J gene TRBJ2-1; 10 nucleotides align to TRBD2. CDR3 size: 15 residues. Trimming took 6 bases from V and 4 from J; bases not matched to a gene: 6. CDR1 is SGHTA, CDR2 FQGTGA, per germline. DNA of the CDR3: TGTGCCAGCAGTACGGGAGCGGGAGGGTACAATGAGCAGTTCTTC. Its translation: CASSTGAGGYNEQFF.

V is TRBV11-3 and J is TRBJ2-2; D unclear. The V end lost 1 base, the J end lost 6 bases, and 6 bases lay between the germline ends. This CDR3 contains 13 residues. Germline values: CDR1 SGHNT, CDR2 YENEEA. This chain's CDR3 is CASSLGTAGELFF. CDR3 in DNA: TGTGCCAGCAGCTTAGGGACCGCCGGGGAGCTGTTTTTT.

The rearrangement joins TRBV19 to TRBJ1-2, with D tentatively TRBD1 (6 bases). This CDR3 has 12 residues. Per the germline V gene, CDR1 is LNHDA and CDR2 is SQIVND (reference sequence). The germline V and J ends were trimmed by 3 bases and 8 bases, with 10 bases remaining between them. CDR3 residues: CASSMKGEGYTF. CDR3 coding DNA: TGTGCCAGTAGTATGAAGGGGGAAGGCTACACCTTC.

CDR3 sequence reads: CASSSSDSEAFF. Here the CDR3 DNA reads TGTGCCAGCAGTTCCTCCGACAGTGAAGCTTTCTTT. V gene TRBV2 combines with J gene TRBJ1-1, with D possibly TRBD1 on 5 matching bases. The CDR3 is 12 amino acids. The V end lost 5 bases, the J end lost 7 bases, and 11 bases lay between the germline ends. Germline CDR1 and CDR2: SNHLY and FYNNEI.